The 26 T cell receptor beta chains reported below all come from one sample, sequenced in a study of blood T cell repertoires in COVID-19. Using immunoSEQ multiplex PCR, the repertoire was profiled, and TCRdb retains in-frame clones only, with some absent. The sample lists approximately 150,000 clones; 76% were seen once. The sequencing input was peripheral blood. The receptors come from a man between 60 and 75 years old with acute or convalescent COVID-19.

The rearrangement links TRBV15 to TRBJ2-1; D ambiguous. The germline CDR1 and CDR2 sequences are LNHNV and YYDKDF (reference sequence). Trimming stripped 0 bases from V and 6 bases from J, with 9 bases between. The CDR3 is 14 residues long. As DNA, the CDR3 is TGTGCCACCAGCAGAGATTTAACCAGCAATGAGCAGTTCTTC. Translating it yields CATSRDLTSNEQFF.

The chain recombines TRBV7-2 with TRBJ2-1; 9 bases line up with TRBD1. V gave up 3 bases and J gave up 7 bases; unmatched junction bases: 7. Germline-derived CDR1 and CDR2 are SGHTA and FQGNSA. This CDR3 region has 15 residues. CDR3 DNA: TGTGCCAGCAGCTTCACAGGGGGCGCGGGGAATGAGCAGTTCTTC. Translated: CASSFTGGAGNEQFF. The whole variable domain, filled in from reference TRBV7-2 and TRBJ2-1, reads GAGVSQSPSNKVTEKGKDVELRCDPISGHTALYWYRQSLGQGLEFLIYFQGNSAPDKSGLPSDRFSAERTGGSVSTLTIQRTQQEDSAVYLCASSFTGGAGNEQFFGPGTRLTVL.

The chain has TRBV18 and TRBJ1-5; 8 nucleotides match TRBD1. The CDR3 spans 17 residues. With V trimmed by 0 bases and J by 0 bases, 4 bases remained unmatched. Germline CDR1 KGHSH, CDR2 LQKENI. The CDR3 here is CASSPPGTGGSNQPQHF. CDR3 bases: TGTGCCAGCTCACCACCCGGGACAGGCGGTAGCAATCAGCCCCAGCATTTT.

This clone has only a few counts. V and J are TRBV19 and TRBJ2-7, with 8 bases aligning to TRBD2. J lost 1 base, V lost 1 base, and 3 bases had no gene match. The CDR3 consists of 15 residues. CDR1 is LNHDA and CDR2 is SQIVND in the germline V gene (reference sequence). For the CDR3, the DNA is TGTGCCAGTAGTATAGCCTCGGGAGGGTCCTACGAGCAGTACTTC. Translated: CASSIASGGSYEQYF.

The CDR3 reads CASSSSSYNSPLHF. CDR3 DNA sequence: TGTGCCAGCAGCTCTAGCTCCTATAATTCACCCCTCCACTTT. The chain is built from TRBV28 and TRBJ1-6; D is uncertain. The ends were cut back, 6 bases at V and 0 bases at J, with 6 bases in the middle. CDR1 is MDHEN, CDR2 SYDVKM, per germline. This CDR3 is 14 amino acids long.

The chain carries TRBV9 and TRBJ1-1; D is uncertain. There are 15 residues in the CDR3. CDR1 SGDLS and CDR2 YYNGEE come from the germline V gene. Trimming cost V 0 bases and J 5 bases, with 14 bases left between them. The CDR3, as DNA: TGTGCCAGCAGCGTAGCCCTAACGGGAAGTACTGAAGCTTTCTTT. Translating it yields CASSVALTGSTEAFF. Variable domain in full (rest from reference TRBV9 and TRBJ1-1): DSGVTQTPKHLITATGQRVTLRCSPRSGDLSVYWYQQSLDQGLQFLIQYYNGEERAKGNILERFSAQQFPDLHSELNLSSLELGDSALYFCASSVALTGSTEAFFGQGTRLTVV.

The CDR3 DNA follows: TGCGCCAGCACCAGGGGGGTGGAGAATGAGCAGTTCTTC. It encodes CASTRGVENEQFF. The chain couples TRBV5-1 to TRBJ2-1; a possible D gene is TRBD1 (7 bases). This CDR3 is built from 13 residues. With 6 bases removed from V and 7 bases from J, the gap between germline ends came to 14 bases. Germline assignment: CDR1 SGHRS and CDR2 YFSETQ.

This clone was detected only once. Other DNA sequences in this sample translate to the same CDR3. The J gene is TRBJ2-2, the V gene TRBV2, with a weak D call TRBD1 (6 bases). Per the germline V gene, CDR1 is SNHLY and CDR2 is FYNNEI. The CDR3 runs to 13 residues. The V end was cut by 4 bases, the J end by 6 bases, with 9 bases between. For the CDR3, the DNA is TGTGCCAGCAGTGCACAGGGTTCCGGGGAGCTGTTTTTT. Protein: CASSAQGSGELFF. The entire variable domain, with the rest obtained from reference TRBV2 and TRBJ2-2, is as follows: EPEVTQTPSHQVTQMGQEVILRCVPISNHLYFYWYRQILGQKVEFLVSFYNNEISEKSEIFDDQFSVERPDGSNFTLKIRSTKLEDSAMYFCASSAQGSGELFFGEGSRLTVL.

For the CDR3, the DNA is TGTGCCAGCAGCTCTGAACTAGCGGGATTGAACACCGGGGAGCTGTTTTTT. Translated, it gives CASSSELAGLNTGELFF. The chain carries TRBV11-2 and TRBJ2-2; 10 nucleotides align to TRBD2. V was clipped by 4 bases and J by 1 base; unmatched bases: 6. Germline assignment: CDR1 SGHAT and CDR2 FQNNGV. The CDR3 is 17 amino acids.

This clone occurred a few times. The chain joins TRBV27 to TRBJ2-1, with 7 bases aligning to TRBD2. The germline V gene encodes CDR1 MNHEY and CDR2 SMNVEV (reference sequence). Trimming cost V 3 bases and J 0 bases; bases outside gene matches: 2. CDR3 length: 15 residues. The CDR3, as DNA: TGTGCCAGCAGTTTGGGCGGGAGCTCCTACAATGAGCAGTTCTTC. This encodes CASSLGGSSYNEQFF.

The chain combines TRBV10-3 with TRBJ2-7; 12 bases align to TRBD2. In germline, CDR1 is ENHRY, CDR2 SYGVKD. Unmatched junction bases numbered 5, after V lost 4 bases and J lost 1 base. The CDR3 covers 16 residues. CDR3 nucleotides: TGTGCCATCAGTGGAACGACTAGCGGGAGTTCCTACGAGCAGTACTTC. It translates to CAISGTTSGSSYEQYF.

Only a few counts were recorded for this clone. CDR3 protein: CSVEDPFGSYEQYF. As DNA, the CDR3 is TGCAGCGTTGAAGACCCGTTCGGCTCCTACGAGCAGTACTTC. This chain joins TRBV29-1 and TRBJ2-7; D gene unclear. CDR3 length: 14 amino acids. V was clipped by 0 bases and J by 0 bases, with 9 bases between them. Germline CDR1 SQVTM, CDR2 ANQGSEA.

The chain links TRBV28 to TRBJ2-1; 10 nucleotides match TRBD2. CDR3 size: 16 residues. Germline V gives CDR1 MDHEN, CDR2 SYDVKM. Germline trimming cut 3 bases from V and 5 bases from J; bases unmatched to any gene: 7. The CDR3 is CASSLLLAGANNEQFF. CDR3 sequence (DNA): TGTGCCAGCAGTTTGCTCCTAGCGGGAGCTAACAATGAGCAGTTCTTC.

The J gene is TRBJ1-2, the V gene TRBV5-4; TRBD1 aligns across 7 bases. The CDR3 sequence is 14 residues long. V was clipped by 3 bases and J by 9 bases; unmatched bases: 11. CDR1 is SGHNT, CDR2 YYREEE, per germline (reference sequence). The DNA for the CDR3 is TGTGCCAGCAGCTACCCAGACAGGGATCATCGCTACACCTTC. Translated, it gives CASSYPDRDHRYTF.

The CDR3, as DNA: TGTGCCAGCAGCCCCCCGGGACAGATCTACGAGCAGTACTTC. This sequence encodes CASSPPGQIYEQYF. The rearrangement uses TRBV5-6 and TRBJ2-7; 7 bases agree with TRBD1. This CDR3 comprises 14 residues. J gave up 3 bases and V 4 bases, and 7 bases lay outside the gene matches. Germline V gives CDR1 SGHDT, CDR2 YYEEEE.

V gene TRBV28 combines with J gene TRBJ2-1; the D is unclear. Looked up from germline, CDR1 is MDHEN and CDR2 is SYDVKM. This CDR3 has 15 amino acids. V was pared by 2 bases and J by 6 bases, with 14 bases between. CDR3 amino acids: CASSLIGYPANEQFF. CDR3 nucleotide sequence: TGTGCCAGCAGTTTAATCGGGTACCCCGCCAATGAGCAGTTCTTC.

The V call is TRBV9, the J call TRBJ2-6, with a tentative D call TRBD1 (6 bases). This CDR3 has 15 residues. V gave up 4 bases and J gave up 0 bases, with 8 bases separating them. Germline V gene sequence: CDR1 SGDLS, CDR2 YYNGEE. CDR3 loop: CASSTQGSGANVLTF. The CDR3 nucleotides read TGTGCCAGCAGCACACAGGGCTCTGGGGCCAACGTCCTGACTTTC.

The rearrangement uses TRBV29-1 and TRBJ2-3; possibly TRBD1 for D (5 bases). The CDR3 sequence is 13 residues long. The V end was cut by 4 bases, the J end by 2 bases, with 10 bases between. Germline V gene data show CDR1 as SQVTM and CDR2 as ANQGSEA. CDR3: CSVGQGTTDTQYF. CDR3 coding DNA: TGCAGCGTTGGTCAGGGAACCACAGATACGCAGTATTTT.

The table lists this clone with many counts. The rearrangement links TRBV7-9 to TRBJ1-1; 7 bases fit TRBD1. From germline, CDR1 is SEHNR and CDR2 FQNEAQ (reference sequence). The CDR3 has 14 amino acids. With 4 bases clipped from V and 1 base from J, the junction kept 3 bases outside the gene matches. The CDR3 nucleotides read TGTGCCAGCAGCTCGGGACAGTGGAACACTGAAGCTTTCTTT. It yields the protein CASSSGQWNTEAFF.

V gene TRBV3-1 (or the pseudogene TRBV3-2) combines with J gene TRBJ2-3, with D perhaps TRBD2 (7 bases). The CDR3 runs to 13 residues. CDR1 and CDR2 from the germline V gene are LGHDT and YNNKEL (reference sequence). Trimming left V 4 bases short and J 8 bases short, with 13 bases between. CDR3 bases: TGTGCCAGCAGCCGGAACAGGGAGGGTACGCAGTATTTT. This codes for CASSRNREGTQYF.

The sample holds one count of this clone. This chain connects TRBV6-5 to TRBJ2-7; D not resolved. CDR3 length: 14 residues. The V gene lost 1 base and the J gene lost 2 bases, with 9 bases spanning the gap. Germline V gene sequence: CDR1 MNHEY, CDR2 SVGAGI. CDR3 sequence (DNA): TGTGCCAGCAGTTACTTTGGCGGTACCTACGAGCAGTACTTC. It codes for CASSYFGGTYEQYF.

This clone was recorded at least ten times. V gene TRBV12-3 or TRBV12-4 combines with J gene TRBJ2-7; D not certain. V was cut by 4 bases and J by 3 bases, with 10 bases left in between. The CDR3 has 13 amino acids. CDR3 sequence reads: CASSSGYLYEQYF. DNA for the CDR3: TGTGCCAGCAGTTCGGGTTACCTCTACGAGCAGTACTTC.

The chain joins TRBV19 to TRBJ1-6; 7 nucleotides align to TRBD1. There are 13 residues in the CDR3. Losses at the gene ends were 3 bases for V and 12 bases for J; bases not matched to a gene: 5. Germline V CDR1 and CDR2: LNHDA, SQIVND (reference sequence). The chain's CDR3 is CASSIVGDRPLHF. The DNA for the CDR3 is TGTGCCAGTAGTATTGTTGGGGACAGACCCCTCCACTTT.

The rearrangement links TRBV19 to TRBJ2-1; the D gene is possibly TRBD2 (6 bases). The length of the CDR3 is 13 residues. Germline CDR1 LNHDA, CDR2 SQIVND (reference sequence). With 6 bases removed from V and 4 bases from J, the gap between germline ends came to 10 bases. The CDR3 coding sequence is TGTGCCAGTAGCCGGGGACTTTACAATGAGCAGTTCTTC. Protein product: CASSRGLYNEQFF.

In DNA, the CDR3 is TGCGCCAGCAGCTCCCAGACAGGAGGCCCCTACGAGCAGTACTTC. It is translated as CASSSQTGGPYEQYF. The rearrangement links TRBV5-1 to TRBJ2-7; D possibly corresponds to TRBD1 (6 bases). This CDR3 contains 15 residues. V was trimmed by 3 bases and J by 2 bases, leaving 15 bases between them. CDR1 and CDR2 (germline): SGHRS, YFSETQ. Together with reference TRBV5-1 and TRBJ2-7, the CDR3 gives the full variable domain: KAGVTQTPRYLIKTRGQQVTLSCSPISGHRSVSWYQQTPGQGLQFLFEYFSETQRNKGNFPGRFSGRQFSNSRSEMNVSTLELGDSALYLCASSSQTGGPYEQYFGPGTRLTVT.

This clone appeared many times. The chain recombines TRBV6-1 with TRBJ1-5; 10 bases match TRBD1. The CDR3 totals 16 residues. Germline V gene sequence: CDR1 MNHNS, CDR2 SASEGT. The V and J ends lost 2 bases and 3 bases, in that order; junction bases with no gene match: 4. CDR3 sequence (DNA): TGTGCCAGCAGTGAATTGGGGACAGGGGCCAATCAGCCCCAGCATTTT. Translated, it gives CASSELGTGANQPQHF.